A single sample is the source of the 10 T cell receptor beta chains below, sequenced in a study of cytomegalovirus exposure and HLA in healthy donors. Primers for the PCR totalled 60 Vbeta and 13 Jbeta. Sequenced by immunoSEQ multiplex PCR; TCRdb stores in-frame clones only, minus some. The data show about 160,000 clones, about 75% seen once. Sequenced input: PBMCs. The receptor source for this set is a female donor in good health and CMV-seronegative.

This clone has only a few counts. The CDR3 loop is CASSDRQGTYNEQFF. CDR3 DNA: TGTGCCAGCAGCGACCGACAGGGGACCTACAATGAGCAGTTCTTC. V is TRBV9 and J is TRBJ2-1, with 8 bases matching TRBD1. V lost 3 bases to trimming and J lost 2 bases; unmatched junction nucleotides: 4. The CDR3 is 15 residues long. The V gene's germline CDR1 is SGDLS and CDR2 YYNGEE.

V gene TRBV6-5 combines with J gene TRBJ2-5, with D maybe TRBD1 (6 bases). This CDR3 has 15 residues. V lost 6 bases, J lost 5 bases, and 19 bases lay in between. Germline V gene data show CDR1 as MNHEY and CDR2 as SVGAGI. As DNA, the CDR3 is TGTGCCAGCAGCCCTAGGGGTGGGGGCGGGGAGACCCAGTACTTC. As protein: CASSPRGGGGETQYF.

The chain couples TRBV7-3 to TRBJ2-3; 11 nucleotides match TRBD2. V lost 2 bases and J lost 6; bases outside the gene matches: 1. The CDR3 covers 14 residues. The germline CDR1 and CDR2 sequences are SGHTA and FQGTGA. CDR3 nucleotide sequence: TGTGCCAGCAGCTTATCTAGCGGGAGGGATACGCAGTATTTT. Amino acid sequence: CASSLSSGRDTQYF.

The V and J genes are TRBV5-4 and TRBJ2-7; 7 bases line up with TRBD2. The CDR3 runs to 16 residues. The trim removed 0 bases at V and 4 bases at J, leaving 10 bases unmatched. Germline V lookup: CDR1 SGHNT, CDR2 YYREEE (reference sequence). Written as DNA, the CDR3 is TGTGCCAGCAGCTTGGGAGGGGCGGGGGTTGAGTACGAGCAGTACTTC. Its protein is CASSLGGAGVEYEQYF.

The chain couples TRBV4-1 to TRBJ2-7; 9 bases line up with TRBD1. Germline CDR1 reads MGHRA; CDR2 reads YSYEKL. The CDR3 covers 12 residues. Germline trimming cut 3 bases from V and 6 bases from J; bases unmatched to any gene: 0. CDR3 in DNA: TGCGCCAGCAGCCAGACAGGGGGCGAGCAGTACTTC. Translating it yields CASSQTGGEQYF.

This clone has just a few counts. The chain recombines TRBV2 with TRBJ2-7; no definite D call. The CDR3 contains 13 residues. CDR1 is SNHLY, CDR2 FYNNEI, per germline. Deletions cut 6 bases from V and 6 bases from J, with 15 bases between. In DNA form, the CDR3 reads TGTGCCAGCAGCCTATCCCGCTTCGGCGAGCAGTACTTC. Amino acid sequence: CASSLSRFGEQYF. Full variable domain (outside the CDR3, taken from reference TRBV2 and TRBJ2-7): EPEVTQTPSHQVTQMGQEVILRCVPISNHLYFYWYRQILGQKVEFLVSFYNNEISEKSEIFDDQFSVERPDGSNFTLKIRSTKLEDSAMYFCASSLSRFGEQYFGPGTRLTVT.

The chain couples TRBV9 to TRBJ2-7; 8 bases are a match to TRBD1. V shed 0 bases and J 3 bases; nucleotides not matched to a gene: 5. This CDR3 comprises 15 residues. Germline values: CDR1 SGDLS, CDR2 YYNGEE. The CDR3 here is CASSVDPGGNYEQYF. The CDR3 DNA follows: TGTGCCAGCAGCGTAGATCCAGGGGGCAACTACGAGCAGTACTTC.

The chain employs TRBV9 and TRBJ1-4; TRBD1 is a possible D gene (6 bases). Looked up from germline, CDR1 is SGDLS and CDR2 is YYNGEE. Between the trimmed V and J ends, which lost 0 bases and 3 bases, there was a span of 12 bases. CDR3 length: 16 amino acids. CDR3 sequence: CASSVEGGSSNEKLFF. The DNA of the CDR3 is TGTGCCAGCAGCGTAGAGGGGGGGTCCTCTAATGAAAAACTGTTTTTT. The full variable domain, its missing parts supplied by reference TRBV9 and TRBJ1-4, is DSGVTQTPKHLITATGQRVTLRCSPRSGDLSVYWYQQSLDQGLQFLIQYYNGEERAKGNILERFSAQQFPDLHSELNLSSLELGDSALYFCASSVEGGSSNEKLFFGSGTQLSVL.

The chain links TRBV5-4 to TRBJ2-7; D may be TRBD2 (5 bases). Germline V gene lookup returns CDR1 SGHNT and CDR2 YYREEE (reference sequence). The V end lost 3 bases, the J end lost 2 bases, and 21 bases lay between the germline ends. This CDR3 contains 17 residues. The CDR3 bases are TGTGCCAGCAGCTCGACGTCTCCCGGGGATAAAACCTACGAGCAGTACTTC. Its protein is CASSSTSPGDKTYEQYF.

This clone has just one count. The V and J genes are TRBV6-1 and TRBJ2-7; D call uncertain. The V end lost 0 bases, the J end lost 3 bases, and 3 bases lay between the germline ends. Germline CDR1 and CDR2: MNHNS and SASEGT. CDR3 length equals 12 residues. CDR3: CASSEAIYEQYF. The CDR3 DNA follows: TGTGCCAGCAGTGAAGCCATCTACGAGCAGTACTTC.